The 7 T cell receptor beta chains reported below all come from one sample, sequenced in a study of blood T cell repertoires in COVID-19. Libraries were prepared by immunoSEQ multiplex PCR; TCRdb keeps only in-frame clonotypes and omits some of them. The profile covers around 120,000 clones, with approximately 86% appearing a single time and nearly 0.9% taken by the ten largest. Sequencing was carried out using peripheral blood. Receptors were obtained from a woman aged 50 to 60 with active or convalescent COVID-19.

The chain links TRBV15 to TRBJ2-2; TRBD2 is a possible D gene (6 bases). The V end lost 3 bases, the J end lost 0 bases, and 14 bases lay between the germline ends. This CDR3 spans 17 amino acids. Germline loops: CDR1 LNHNV, CDR2 YYDKDF (reference sequence). The CDR3 sequence is CATSRNRGGANTGELFF. The CDR3 DNA reads TGTGCCACCAGCAGGAATCGGGGCGGGGCGAACACCGGGGAGCTGTTTTTT.

The J gene is TRBJ1-1, the V gene TRBV5-8, with no clear D. The CDR3 loop spans 14 amino acids. V was cut by 0 bases and J by 5 bases, with 11 bases left in between. CDR1 is SGHTS, CDR2 YDEGEE, per germline. As DNA, the CDR3 is TGTGCCAGCAGCTTGGTGGTGGGCTGGACTGAAGCTTTCTTT. As protein: CASSLVVGWTEAFF.

V is TRBV21-1 and J is TRBJ2-3; the table assigns TRBD1, which was not confirmed against the DNA. TRBV21-1 represents a pseudogene. The CDR3 is made up of 23 amino acids. The CDR3 is CASSKVSRVEQGTYRGGTDTQYF. CDR3 coding DNA: TGTGCCAGCAGCAAAGTTAGTAGGGTCGAGCAGGGAACCTACAGGGGGGGCACAGATACGCAGTATTTT.

This chain links TRBV29-1 with TRBJ2-7, with TRBD1 matching over 10 bases. Germline CDR1 is SQVTM and CDR2 is ANQGSEA. V lost 4 bases and J lost 6; bases outside the gene matches: 9. CDR3 length: 14 residues. For the CDR3, the DNA is TGCAGCGTTGTGCGGGACAGGGGTGGGGTCGAGCAGTACTTC. Protein product: CSVVRDRGGVEQYF.

This clone was recorded a few times. This rearrangement joins TRBV27 to TRBJ1-1, with a weak D call TRBD1 (5 bases). This CDR3 has 14 residues. V lost 4 bases, J lost 2 bases, and 11 bases lay in between. Germline CDR1 MNHEY, CDR2 SMNVEV (reference sequence). The CDR3 DNA reads as TGTGCCAGCAGTTCCGGGGGGGACAACACTGAAGCTTTCTTT. Translated, it gives CASSSGGDNTEAFF.

This chain joins TRBV20-1 and TRBJ2-3; D might be TRBD1 (5 bases). V was trimmed by 3 bases and J by 0 bases, leaving 10 bases between them. Germline assignment: CDR1 DFQATT and CDR2 SNEGSKA (reference sequence). The CDR3 loop spans 14 amino acids. The CDR3 loop reads CSASGAASTDTQYF. For the CDR3, the DNA is TGCAGTGCTAGTGGGGCAGCCAGCACAGATACGCAGTATTTT.

This clone was counted a single time. The V gene is TRBV18, the J gene TRBJ2-2, with 12 bases matching TRBD1. CDR3 length: 20 residues. In germline, CDR1 is KGHSH, CDR2 LQKENI. The junction had 11 bases not matched to a gene; V was cut back by 3 bases and J by 0 bases. In DNA, the CDR3 is TGTGCCAGCTCACCTGGGACAGGGGGCACTCCAAACACGAACACCGGGGAGCTGTTTTTT. Its translation is CASSPGTGGTPNTNTGELFF.